Included here is one TCR beta chain sequence, with context. Its antigen is unidentified. Molecules of cDNA were individually given unique molecular identifiers that were attached to them. TCRdb itself ran the 5' RACE reads through MiXCR, one entry per CDR3 protein. Counted here are fewer than 120,000 distinct CDR3 sequences, around 12% occurring once; the ten biggest clones make up less than 4.5%. Germline lookup yields CDR1 SQVTM and CDR2 ANQGSEA. There are 12 residues in the CDR3. V lost 2 bases, J lost 2 bases, and 6 bases lay in between. This entry belongs to a study of early T cells in non-severe SARS-CoV-2 infection. Background on the study: Chains were not paired, and sequencing was done on bulk RNA from unsorted whole blood.

Regarding the study as a whole: Lookups in VDJdb leaned toward anti-spike CD8 responses and missed private and CD4 specificities.

This clonotype was sampled from an adult who was a healthcare worker with PCR-confirmed SARS-CoV-2 infection or an uninfected control (not recorded which). Sequences were derived from whole blood, sampled at baseline. This chain links TRBV29-1 with TRBJ1-2; D uncertain. The CDR3 here is CSVEKVNYGYTF. In DNA form, the CDR3 reads TGCAGCGTTGAAAAAGTGAACTATGGCTACACCTTC.